A selection of T cell receptor beta chains follows, all from one sample in a study of CD8 T cells in Susac syndrome. TCRdb itself ran the immunoSEQ multiplex PCR reads through MiXCR, one entry per CDR3 protein. The top ten clones hold more than 0.09% of a sample with almost 450,000 distinct CDR3 sequences, around 83% of them seen once. Sequencing input: CD8+ T cells from PBMCs. The receptors stem from a human donor with multiple sclerosis. Both conserved end residues are part of each CDR3. Each record gives: D gene, J gene, clone size, V gene, CDR3 protein, CDR3 DNA. A D gene is named only where the DNA matches it firmly. Expanded clones get a size class; other rows say once, few or many, or leave the size out.

D gene: NA; J gene: TRBJ2-1; clone size: NA; V gene: TRBV30; CDR3 protein: CAWSGDVGKFF; CDR3 DNA: TGTGCCTGGAGTGGAGACGTAGGGAAGTTCTTC
D gene: TRBD1; J gene: TRBJ1-1; clone size: NA; V gene: TRBV4-1; CDR3 protein: CASSHLTGGSEAFF; CDR3 DNA: TGCGCCAGCAGCCACTTAACAGGGGGATCTGAAGCTTTCTTT
D gene: TRBD1; J gene: TRBJ2-1; clone size: NA; V gene: TRBV27; CDR3 protein: CASRPGQGEGEQFF; CDR3 DNA: TGTGCCAGCCGCCCGGGACAGGGAGAAGGTGAGCAGTTCTTC
D gene: TRBD2; J gene: TRBJ2-3; clone size: NA; V gene: TRBV29-1; CDR3 protein: CSVGGLAGVGVTQYF; CDR3 DNA: TGCAGCGTTGGAGGACTAGCGGGAGTCGGTGTTACGCAGTATTTT
D gene: NA; J gene: TRBJ1-1; clone size: NA; V gene: TRBV7-9; CDR3 protein: CASSFGTTMNTEAFF; CDR3 DNA: TGTGCCAGCAGCTTCGGGACAACTATGAACACTGAAGCTTTCTTT
D gene: NA; J gene: TRBJ2-1; clone size: NA; V gene: TRBV3-1; CDR3 protein: CASSQDLLNSYNEQFF; CDR3 DNA: TGTGCCAGCAGCCAAGATCTGCTGAACTCCTACAATGAGCAGTTCTTC
D gene: TRBD1; J gene: TRBJ1-4; clone size: NA; V gene: TRBV7-2; CDR3 protein: CASSPRDSLGEKLFF; CDR3 DNA: TGTGCCAGCAGCCCCAGGGACAGTTTAGGTGAAAAACTGTTTTTT
D gene: TRBD2; J gene: TRBJ2-1; clone size: once; V gene: TRBV27; CDR3 protein: CASSPKFPGLAGVDEQFF; CDR3 DNA: TGTGCCAGCAGTCCTAAATTTCCGGGACTAGCGGGAGTAGATGAGCAGTTCTTC
D gene: TRBD1; J gene: TRBJ2-2; clone size: NA; V gene: TRBV13; CDR3 protein: CASSIRDRVSTGELFF; CDR3 DNA: TGTGCCAGCAGCATCCGGGACAGGGTATCCACCGGGGAGCTGTTTTTT
D gene: TRBD2; J gene: TRBJ2-1; clone size: NA; V gene: TRBV7-6; CDR3 protein: CASSLGPRGRGSGNEQFF; CDR3 DNA: TGTGCCAGCAGCTTAGGGCCCCGGGGCCGCGGGAGTGGGAATGAGCAGTTCTTC
D gene: TRBD2; J gene: TRBJ2-1; clone size: once; V gene: TRBV19; CDR3 protein: CASSIRLASYNEQFF; CDR3 DNA: TGTGCCAGTAGTATTCGACTAGCGAGTTACAATGAGCAGTTCTTC
D gene: NA; J gene: TRBJ2-6; clone size: NA; V gene: TRBV5-4; CDR3 protein: CASSLAVLGDPLEYSGANVLTF; CDR3 DNA: TGTGCCAGCAGCTTGGCCGTTTTAGGAGACCCCTTAGAATATTCTGGGGCCAACGTCCTGACTTTC
D gene: NA; J gene: TRBJ2-7; clone size: NA; V gene: TRBV7-8; CDR3 protein: CASSLVIGYEQYF; CDR3 DNA: TGTGCCAGCAGCTTAGTGATAGGCTACGAGCAGTACTTC
D gene: NA; J gene: TRBJ1-5; clone size: NA; V gene: TRBV7-2; CDR3 protein: CASSLSGGLSNQPQHF; CDR3 DNA: TGTGCCAGCAGCTTATCCGGCGGTCTTAGCAATCAGCCCCAGCATTTT
D gene: NA; J gene: TRBJ2-3; clone size: NA; V gene: TRBV4-1; CDR3 protein: CASSQRGTGSTDTQYF; CDR3 DNA: TGCGCCAGCAGCCAGAGGGGGACTGGGAGCACAGATACGCAGTATTTT
D gene: NA; J gene: TRBJ2-5; clone size: once; V gene: TRBV4-1; CDR3 protein: CASSQVGTEQETQYF; CDR3 DNA: TGCGCCAGCAGCCAAGTCGGGACCGAACAAGAGACCCAGTACTTC
D gene: NA; J gene: TRBJ1-1; clone size: few; V gene: TRBV5-4; CDR3 protein: CASSGVMNTEAFF; CDR3 DNA: TGTGCCAGCAGCGGAGTGATGAACACTGAAGCTTTCTTT
D gene: NA; J gene: TRBJ2-6; clone size: NA; V gene: TRBV6-1; CDR3 protein: CASSGLAGANVLTF; CDR3 DNA: TGTGCCAGCAGTGGTCTCGCTGGGGCCAACGTCCTGACTTTC
D gene: NA; J gene: TRBJ2-7; clone size: NA; V gene: TRBV5-5; CDR3 protein: CASSVGRDSYEQYF; CDR3 DNA: TGTGCCAGCAGCGTAGGACGGGATTCCTACGAGCAGTACTTC
D gene: NA; J gene: TRBJ2-1; clone size: NA; V gene: TRBV27; CDR3 protein: CASSFSKVSYNEQFF; CDR3 DNA: TGTGCCAGCAGTTTTTCGAAGGTCTCCTACAATGAGCAGTTCTTC
D gene: NA; J gene: TRBJ2-5; clone size: NA; V gene: TRBV11-2; CDR3 protein: CASSNAGSFQETQYF; CDR3 DNA: TGTGCCAGCAGCAATGCTGGTAGCTTCCAAGAGACCCAGTACTTC
D gene: TRBD2; J gene: TRBJ2-1; clone size: NA; V gene: TRBV7-8; CDR3 protein: CASRSLTSGRAYEQFF; CDR3 DNA: TGTGCCAGCAGGTCACTGACTAGCGGGAGGGCCTATGAGCAGTTCTTC
D gene: NA; J gene: TRBJ1-3; clone size: NA; V gene: TRBV4-1; CDR3 protein: CASSQGAGRSGGNTIYF; CDR3 DNA: TGCGCCAGCAGCCAAGGAGCGGGCCGCTCTGGTGGAAACACCATATATTTT
D gene: TRBD1; J gene: TRBJ2-7; clone size: NA; V gene: TRBV5-5; CDR3 protein: CASSLGTGTHEQYF; CDR3 DNA: TGTGCCAGCAGCTTGGGGACAGGGACCCACGAGCAGTACTTC
D gene: TRBD1; J gene: TRBJ1-2; clone size: NA; V gene: TRBV6-1; CDR3 protein: CASSIPDRSYGYTF; CDR3 DNA: TGTGCCAGCAGTATACCGGACAGGTCCTATGGCTACACCTTC
D gene: TRBD1; J gene: TRBJ2-7; clone size: NA; V gene: TRBV27; CDR3 protein: CASSDRDSSIEQYF; CDR3 DNA: TGTGCCAGCTCGGACCGGGACAGTTCAATCGAGCAGTACTTC
D gene: TRBD2; J gene: TRBJ2-5; clone size: NA; V gene: TRBV5-5; CDR3 protein: CASSSGLAGVLQETQYF; CDR3 DNA: TGTGCCAGCAGCTCGGGACTAGCGGGGGTGTTACAAGAGACCCAGTACTTC
D gene: TRBD2; J gene: TRBJ2-1; clone size: NA; V gene: TRBV4-1; CDR3 protein: CASSVSGVDNEQFF; CDR3 DNA: TGCGCCAGCAGTGTTAGCGGGGTAGACAATGAGCAGTTCTTC
D gene: NA; J gene: TRBJ2-5; clone size: NA; V gene: TRBV20-1; CDR3 protein: CSAPQGSETQYF; CDR3 DNA: TGCAGTGCCCCCCAAGGGAGTGAGACCCAGTACTTC
D gene: NA; J gene: TRBJ1-1; clone size: once; V gene: TRBV2; CDR3 protein: CASKDDTEAFF; CDR3 DNA: TGTGCCAGCAAAGATGACACTGAAGCTTTCTTT
D gene: TRBD1; J gene: TRBJ2-7; clone size: once; V gene: TRBV29-1; CDR3 protein: CSVFIGTGKYEQYF; CDR3 DNA: TGCAGCGTTTTTATCGGGACAGGGAAATACGAGCAGTACTTC
D gene: NA; J gene: TRBJ2-2; clone size: NA; V gene: TRBV7-9; CDR3 protein: CASSLGAGTENTGELFF; CDR3 DNA: TGTGCCAGCAGCTTAGGAGCCGGGACCGAGAACACCGGGGAGCTGTTTTTT
D gene: NA; J gene: TRBJ1-1; clone size: NA; V gene: TRBV11-1; CDR3 protein: CASSLAAGSEAFF; CDR3 DNA: TGTGCCAGCAGCTTAGCGGCCGGGTCTGAAGCTTTCTTT
D gene: NA; J gene: TRBJ2-1; clone size: NA; V gene: TRBV6-1; CDR3 protein: CASSEGIGQSYNEQFF; CDR3 DNA: TGTGCCAGCAGTGAAGGTATAGGACAGTCCTACAATGAGCAGTTCTTC
D gene: TRBD1; J gene: TRBJ1-5; clone size: NA; V gene: TRBV24-1; CDR3 protein: CATSEHNHRDRGYSNQPQHF; CDR3 DNA: TGTGCCACCAGTGAGCACAATCACCGGGACAGGGGATATAGCAATCAGCCCCAGCATTTT
D gene: TRBD2; J gene: TRBJ2-5; clone size: NA; V gene: TRBV4-1; CDR3 protein: CASSQEKRGGETQYF; CDR3 DNA: TGCGCCAGCAGCCAAGAGAAGCGGGGCGGGGAGACCCAGTACTTC
D gene: TRBD1; J gene: TRBJ1-4; clone size: NA; V gene: TRBV5-4; CDR3 protein: CASSSLGTGDPNEKLFF; CDR3 DNA: TGTGCCAGCAGCTCCCTCGGGACAGGGGATCCTAATGAAAAACTGTTTTTT
D gene: NA; J gene: TRBJ2-1; clone size: NA; V gene: TRBV12-3/TRBV12-4; CDR3 protein: CASSLGDPQEGEQFF; CDR3 DNA: TGTGCCAGCAGTTTAGGGGACCCCCAGGAGGGGGAGCAGTTCTTC
D gene: NA; J gene: TRBJ2-7; clone size: NA; V gene: TRBV3-1; CDR3 protein: CASSPYPSGDEQYF; CDR3 DNA: TGTGCCAGCAGCCCCTACCCCTCAGGTGACGAGCAGTACTTC
D gene: NA; J gene: TRBJ2-7; clone size: once; V gene: TRBV10-1; CDR3 protein: CASSESSGFYEQYF; CDR3 DNA: TGCGCCAGCAGTGAGTCTAGCGGATTTTACGAGCAGTACTTC
D gene: NA; J gene: TRBJ1-1; clone size: NA; V gene: TRBV7-9; CDR3 protein: CASSLVAGFAAEAFF; CDR3 DNA: TGTGCCAGCAGCTTGGTTGCAGGCTTTGCCGCTGAAGCTTTCTTT
D gene: NA; J gene: TRBJ2-7; clone size: NA; V gene: TRBV27; CDR3 protein: CASSLARAAYEQYF; CDR3 DNA: TGTGCCAGCAGTTTAGCAAGGGCAGCCTACGAGCAGTACTTC
D gene: NA; J gene: TRBJ2-3; clone size: NA; V gene: TRBV4-1; CDR3 protein: CASSQIGTDTQYF; CDR3 DNA: TGCGCCAGCAGTCAAATCGGGACAGATACGCAGTATTTT
D gene: NA; J gene: TRBJ1-2; clone size: NA; V gene: TRBV12-3/TRBV12-4; CDR3 protein: CASSDTPTAGYTF; CDR3 DNA: TGTGCCAGCAGCGATACCCCTACTGCCGGCTACACCTTC
D gene: NA; J gene: TRBJ1-2; clone size: NA; V gene: TRBV12-3/TRBV12-4; CDR3 protein: CASSESQLTDGGGYTF; CDR3 DNA: TGTGCCAGCTCTGAAAGCCAATTGACAGACGGAGGTGGCTACACCTTC
D gene: NA; J gene: TRBJ2-5; clone size: NA; V gene: TRBV4-1; CDR3 protein: CASSQGISEYQETQYF; CDR3 DNA: TGCGCCAGCAGCCAGGGGATATCGGAGTACCAAGAGACCCAGTACTTC
D gene: TRBD1; J gene: TRBJ2-7; clone size: once; V gene: TRBV7-9; CDR3 protein: CASSPWDSPYEQYF; CDR3 DNA: TGTGCCAGCAGCCCGTGGGACAGCCCCTACGAGCAGTACTTC